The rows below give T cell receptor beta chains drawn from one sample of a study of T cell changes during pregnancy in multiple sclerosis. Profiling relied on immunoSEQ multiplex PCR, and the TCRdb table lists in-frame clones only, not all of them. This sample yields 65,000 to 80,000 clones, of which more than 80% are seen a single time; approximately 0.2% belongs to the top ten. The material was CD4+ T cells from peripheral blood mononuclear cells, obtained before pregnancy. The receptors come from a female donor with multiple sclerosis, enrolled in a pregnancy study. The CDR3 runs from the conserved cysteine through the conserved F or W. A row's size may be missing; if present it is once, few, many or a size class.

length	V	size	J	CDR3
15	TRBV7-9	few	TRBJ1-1	CASSLGGVMNTEAFF
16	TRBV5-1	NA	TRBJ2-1	CASSLVAGGVKDEQFF
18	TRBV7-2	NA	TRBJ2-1	CASSLYWTSGGSYNEQFF
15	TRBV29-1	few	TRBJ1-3	CSVVGEGHSGNTIYF
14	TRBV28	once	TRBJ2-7	CASSPPGLSSEQYF
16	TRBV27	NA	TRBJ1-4	CASSPSTGRLNEKLFF
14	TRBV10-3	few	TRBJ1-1	CAISESEVLTEAFF
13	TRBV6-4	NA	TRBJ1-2	CASRGQGIFGYTF
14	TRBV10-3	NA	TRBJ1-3	CAIRDRLSGNTIYF
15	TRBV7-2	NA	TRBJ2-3	CASSLVAGSTDTQYF
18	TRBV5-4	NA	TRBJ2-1	CASSLGTSGTVSYNEQFF
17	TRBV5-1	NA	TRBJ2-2	CASSLRASSSGPGELFF
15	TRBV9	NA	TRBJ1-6	CASSVGGIANSPLHF
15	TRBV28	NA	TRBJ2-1	CASTNRRPSYNEQFF
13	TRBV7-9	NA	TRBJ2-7	CASSETGSGEQYF
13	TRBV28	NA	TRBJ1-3	CASKNRQGNTIYF
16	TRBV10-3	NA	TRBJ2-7	CAIRGATGTSSFEQYF
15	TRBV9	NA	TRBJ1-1	CASSPRTGTYAEAFF
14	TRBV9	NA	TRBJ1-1	CASSAPGGGTEAFF
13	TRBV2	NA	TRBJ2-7	CASTTVPPDEQYF
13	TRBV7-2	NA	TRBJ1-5	CASSLVAEQPQHF
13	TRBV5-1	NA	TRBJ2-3	CASDGGATDTQYF
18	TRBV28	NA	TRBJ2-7	CATNAPIKGLLSSYEQYF
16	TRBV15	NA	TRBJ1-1	CATSRDIRGGTTEAFF
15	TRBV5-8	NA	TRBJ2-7	CASSLAGRGAAEQYF
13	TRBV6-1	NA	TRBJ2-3	CASTGHRTDTQYF
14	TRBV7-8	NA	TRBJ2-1	CASSLAGGPREQFF
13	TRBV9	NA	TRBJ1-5	CASSGGLNQPQHF
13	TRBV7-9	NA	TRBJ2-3	CASSSKYADTQYF
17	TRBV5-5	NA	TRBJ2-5	CASRAGPRRGLQETQYF